This T cell receptor (beta chain) was profiled in a study of blood T cell repertoires in COVID-19. At the level of the study: Researchers got acute and convalescent COVID-19 samples from the United States, Italy and Spain. PBMCs, B-cell-depleted T cells, or T cells provided the cDNA or gDNA that made up the material.

Original processing methods: For nucleated cells, counts were estimated from reference gene primer amplification. Assay: immunoSEQ multiplex PCR; the TCRdb copy retains only in-frame clones and omits some. V, J and clone size are those of that table, while D and trimming were read from the DNA. The data contain 15,000 to 20,000 clones, approximately 90% of them seen just once; the ten biggest clones take up 15% to 20%. Germline V lookup: CDR1 SGHRS, CDR2 YFSETQ. J was trimmed by 3 bases and V by 4 bases; bases with no gene match: 5. The CDR3 spans 15 residues. The V gene is TRBV5-1, the J gene TRBJ2-1; 9 positions agree with TRBD2. This TCR came from a man aged 45-60 years with active COVID-19. Sequencing used peripheral blood. The CDR3: CASSEGLADYNEQFF. The CDR3 DNA follows: TGCGCCAGCAGCGAGGGACTAGCAGACTACAATGAGCAGTTCTTC.